Below, 8 T cell receptor beta chains from the same sample are listed, as sequenced in a study of CD8 T cells in Susac syndrome. The authors reverse transcribed roughly 0.5 to 1 ug RNA with random hexamers. From the immunoSEQ multiplex PCR reads, TCRdb called clonotypes with MiXCR, one entry per CDR3 protein. The repertoire consists of hundreds of thousands of distinct CDR3 sequences, with roughly 96% occurring once and the leading ten covering 0.085% to 0.095%. What was sequenced was CD4+ T cells from PBMCs. These receptors were taken from a human donor with multiple sclerosis.

The chain employs TRBV30 and TRBJ2-7; weak D call: TRBD1 (5 bases). CDR1 is GTSNPN, CDR2 SVGIG, per germline (reference sequence). The CDR3 has 11 residues. Here the CDR3 reads CVSGSLYEQYF. The CDR3 nucleotides are TGTGTCTCAGGGTCGTTGTACGAGCAGTACTTC.

This rearrangement joins TRBV27 to TRBJ2-7; 8 bases agree with TRBD1. CDR1 and CDR2 from the germline V gene are MNHEY and SMNVEV (reference sequence). The CDR3 consists of 15 residues. J was trimmed by 4 bases and V by 4 bases; bases with no gene match: 9. As DNA, the CDR3 is TGTGCCAGCAGTTCTGGACAGGGTTTAATTTACGAGCAGTACTTC. It specifies CASSSGQGLIYEQYF.

The chain recombines TRBV15 with TRBJ2-7; possibly TRBD1 for D (6 bases). The ends were cut back, 0 bases at V and 5 bases at J, with 14 bases in the middle. This CDR3 has 15 residues. CDR1 is LNHNV and CDR2 is YYDKDF in the germline V gene (reference sequence). As DNA, the CDR3 is TGTGCCACCAGCAGAGACGGACAGCCTTGGAACGAGCAGTACTTC. Its protein is CATSRDGQPWNEQYF.

This clonotype was seen once. The V gene is TRBV3-1, the J gene TRBJ2-7; 7 positions agree with TRBD1. Germline CDR1 LGHDT, CDR2 YNNKEL (reference sequence). Unmatched junction bases numbered 7, after V lost 3 bases and J lost 2 bases. This CDR3 is built from 15 residues. The CDR3 sequence is CASSQGQPGTYEQYF. In DNA, the CDR3 is TGTGCCAGCAGCCAGGGACAGCCGGGCACCTACGAGCAGTACTTC.

The chain couples TRBV20-1 to TRBJ2-7; 12 positions agree with TRBD2. Germline CDR1 and CDR2: DFQATT and SNEGSKA (reference sequence). Trimming took 5 bases from V and 5 from J; bases not matched to a gene: 10. The CDR3 length is 15 residues. DNA of the CDR3: TGCAGTGCTGGGGAACTAGCGGGGGGCATCAACGAGCAGTACTTC. This translates into CSAGELAGGINEQYF.

The rearrangement uses TRBV19 and TRBJ2-1; TRBD1 matches at 8 bases. The ends lost 3 bases at V and 15 bases at J; junction bases unmatched: 7. CDR3 length: 12 residues. Germline assignment: CDR1 LNHDA and CDR2 SQIVND (reference sequence). The CDR3 loop reads CASSIVGQGRFF. Written as DNA, the CDR3 is TGTGCCAGTAGTATCGTCGGACAGGGACGGTTCTTC.

In its sample, this clonotype was seen once. CDR3 coding DNA: TGTGCCAGCAGTTTGGTGGGGAACTATGGCTACACCTTC. Protein sequence: CASSLVGNYGYTF. V is TRBV12-3 or TRBV12-4 and J is TRBJ1-2, with no clear D. The CDR3 sequence is 13 residues long. Trimming shortened V by 3 bases and J by 2 bases, and 7 bases separated the two germline ends.

The chain has TRBV9 and TRBJ2-1; TRBD1 matches 9 bases. Losses at the gene ends were 4 bases for V and 5 bases for J; bases not matched to a gene: 16. Germline CDR1 and CDR2: SGDLS and YYNGEE. This CDR3 is 18 amino acids long. CDR3 sequence: CASSRRGQGLIPHNEQFF. Written as DNA, the CDR3 is TGTGCCAGCAGCCGTAGGGGACAGGGACTGATCCCACACAATGAGCAGTTCTTC.